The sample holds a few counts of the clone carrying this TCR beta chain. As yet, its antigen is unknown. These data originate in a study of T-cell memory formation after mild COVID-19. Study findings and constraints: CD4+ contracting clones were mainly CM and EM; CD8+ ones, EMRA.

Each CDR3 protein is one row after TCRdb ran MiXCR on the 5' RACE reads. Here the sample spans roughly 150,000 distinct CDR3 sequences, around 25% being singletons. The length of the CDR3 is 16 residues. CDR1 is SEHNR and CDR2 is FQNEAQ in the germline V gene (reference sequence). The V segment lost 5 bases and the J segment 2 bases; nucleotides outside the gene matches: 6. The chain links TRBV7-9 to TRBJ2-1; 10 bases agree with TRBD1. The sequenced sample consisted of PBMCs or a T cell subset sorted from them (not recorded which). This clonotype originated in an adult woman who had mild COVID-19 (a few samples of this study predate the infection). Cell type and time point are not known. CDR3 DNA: TGTGCCAGCAGCCCACCCGGGACAGGGGCCTACAATGAGCAGTTCTTC. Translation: CASSPPGTGAYNEQFF.